The clone carrying this T cell receptor (beta chain) was seen ten or more times. Its matching antigen is unknown. For a library built for alpha chains, this beta chain is a stray read; little rests on its size. Documented time point: sample taken at primary tumor resection. The input material, whole RNA from tumor, nontumor lung or frozen PBMC, was sequenced unsorted. CDR1 SGHAT and CDR2 FQNNGV come from the germline V gene. The CDR3 sequence is 13 residues long. With 4 bases removed from V and 0 bases from J, the gap between germline ends came to 5 bases. The data belong to a study of spatial heterogeneity in lung cancer. Turning to the study itself: Counts of TCR transcripts in tumor regions correlated strongly with a T cell module score (derived from matched bulk RNA-seq).

General study results and limits: Tracking of tumor mutation counts was seen in expanded intratumoral alpha and beta TCR counts.

TCRdb used MiXCR to reprocess the 5' RACE reads, holding one entry per CDR3 protein. In the table there are 14,000 or so distinct CDR3 sequences, about 4.4% of which are singletons. The TCR was taken from a female donor with early-stage non-small cell lung cancer. The sample was lung tumor tissue, taken at surgery. The chain has TRBV11-2 and TRBJ2-3; no definite D call. CDR3 amino acids: CASSWVSTDTQYF. The CDR3 DNA follows: TGTGCCAGCAGCTGGGTCAGCACAGATACGCAGTATTTT. The full variable domain, with the rest looked up from reference TRBV11-2 and TRBJ2-3, is EAGVAQSPRYKIIEKRQSVAFWCNPISGHATLYWYQQILGQGPKLLIQFQNNGVVDDSQLPKDRFSAERLKGVDSTLKIQPAKLEDSAVYLCASSWVSTDTQYFGPGTRLTVL.